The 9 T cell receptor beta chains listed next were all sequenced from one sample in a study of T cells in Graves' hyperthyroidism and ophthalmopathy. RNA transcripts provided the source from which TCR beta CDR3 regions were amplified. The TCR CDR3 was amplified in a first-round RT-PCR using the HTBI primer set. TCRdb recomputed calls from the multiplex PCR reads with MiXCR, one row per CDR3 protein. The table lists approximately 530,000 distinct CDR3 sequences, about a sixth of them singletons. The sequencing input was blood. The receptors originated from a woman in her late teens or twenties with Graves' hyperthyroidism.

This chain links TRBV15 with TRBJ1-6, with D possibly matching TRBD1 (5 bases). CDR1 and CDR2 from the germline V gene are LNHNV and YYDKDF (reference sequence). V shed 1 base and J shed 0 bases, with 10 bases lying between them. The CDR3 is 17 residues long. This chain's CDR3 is CATSRVWGSSYNSPLHF. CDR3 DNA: TGTGCCACCAGCAGAGTGTGGGGGAGCTCCTATAATTCACCCCTCCACTTT.

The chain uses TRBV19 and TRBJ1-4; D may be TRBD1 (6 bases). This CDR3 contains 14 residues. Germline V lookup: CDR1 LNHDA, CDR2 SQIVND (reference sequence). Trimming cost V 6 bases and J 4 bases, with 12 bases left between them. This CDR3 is CASSRTANNEKLFF. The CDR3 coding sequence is TGTGCCAGTAGCAGGACAGCAAATAATGAAAAACTGTTTTTT. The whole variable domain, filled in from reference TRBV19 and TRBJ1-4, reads DGGITQSPKYLFRKEGQNVTLSCEQNLNHDAMYWYRQDPGQGLRLIYYSQIVNDFQKGDIAEGYSVSREKKESFPLTVTSAQKNPTAFYLCASSRTANNEKLFFGSGTQLSVL.

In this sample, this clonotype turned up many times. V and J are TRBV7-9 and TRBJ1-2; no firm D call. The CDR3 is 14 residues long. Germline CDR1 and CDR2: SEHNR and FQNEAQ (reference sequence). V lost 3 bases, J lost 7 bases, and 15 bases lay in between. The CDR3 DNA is TGTGCCAGCAGCTTGGAGGGAAGGATAGGTGGCTACACCTTC. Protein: CASSLEGRIGGYTF.

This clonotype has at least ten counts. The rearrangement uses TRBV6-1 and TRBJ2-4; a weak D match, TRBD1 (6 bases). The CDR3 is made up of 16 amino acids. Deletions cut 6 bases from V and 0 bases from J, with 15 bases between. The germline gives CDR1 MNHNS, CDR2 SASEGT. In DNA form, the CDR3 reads TGTGCCAGCAGCTACGGGACACCACTAGCCAAAAACATTCAGTACTTC. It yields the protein CASSYGTPLAKNIQYF.

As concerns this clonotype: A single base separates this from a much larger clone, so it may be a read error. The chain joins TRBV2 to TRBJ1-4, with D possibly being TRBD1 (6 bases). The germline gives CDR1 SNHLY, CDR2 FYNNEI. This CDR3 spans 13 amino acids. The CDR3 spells CASTGDNNERLFF. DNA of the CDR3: TGTGCCAGCACAGGGGATAATAATGAAAGACTGTTTTTT. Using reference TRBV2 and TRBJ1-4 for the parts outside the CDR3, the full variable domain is EPEVTQTPSHQVTQMGQEVILRCVPISNHLYFYWYRQILGQKVEFLVSFYNNEISEKSEIFDDQFSVERPDGSNFTLKIRSTKLEDSAMYFCASTGDNNERLFFGSGTQLSVL.

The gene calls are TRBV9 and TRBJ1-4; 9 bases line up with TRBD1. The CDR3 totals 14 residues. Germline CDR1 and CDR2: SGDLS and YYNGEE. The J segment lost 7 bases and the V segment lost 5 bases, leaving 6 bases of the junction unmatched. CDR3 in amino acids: CASSAGTGFEKLFF. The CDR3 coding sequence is TGTGCCAGCAGTGCCGGGACAGGGTTTGAAAAACTGTTTTTT.

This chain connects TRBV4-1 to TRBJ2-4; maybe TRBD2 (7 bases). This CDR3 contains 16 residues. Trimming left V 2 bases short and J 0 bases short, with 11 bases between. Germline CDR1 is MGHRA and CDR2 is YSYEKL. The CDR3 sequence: CASSQHGGPAKNIQYF. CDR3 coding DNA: TGCGCCAGCAGCCAACACGGGGGGCCAGCCAAAAACATTCAGTACTTC.

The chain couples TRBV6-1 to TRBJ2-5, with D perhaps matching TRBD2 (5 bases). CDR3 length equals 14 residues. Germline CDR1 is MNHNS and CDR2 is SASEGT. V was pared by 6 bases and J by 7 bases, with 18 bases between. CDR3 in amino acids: CASRPPGSRRTQYF. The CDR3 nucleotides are TGTGCCAGCAGGCCCCCGGGATCACGGAGGACCCAGTACTTC.

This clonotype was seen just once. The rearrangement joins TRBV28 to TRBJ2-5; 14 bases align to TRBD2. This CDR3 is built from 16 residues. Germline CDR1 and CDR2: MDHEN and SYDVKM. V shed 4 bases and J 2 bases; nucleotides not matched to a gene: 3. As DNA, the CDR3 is TGTGCCAGCAGTTCGGGACTAGCGGGAGAACAAGAGACCCAGTACTTC. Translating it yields CASSSGLAGEQETQYF. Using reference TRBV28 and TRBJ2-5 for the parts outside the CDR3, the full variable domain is DVKVTQSSRYLVKRTGEKVFLECVQDMDHENMFWYRQDPGLGLRLIYFSYDVKMKEKGDIPEGYSVSREKKERFSLILESASTNQTSMYLCASSSGLAGEQETQYFGPGTRLLVL.